These 2 T cell receptor beta chains were sequenced from one sample in a study of early T cells in non-severe SARS-CoV-2 infection. From the 5' RACE reads, TCRdb called clonotypes with MiXCR, one entry per CDR3 protein. This sample has about 58,000 distinct CDR3 sequences, with more than 9.5% found just once. The sequenced material came from whole blood. The receptor set was obtained from an adult who was a healthcare worker with PCR-confirmed SARS-CoV-2 infection or an uninfected control (not recorded which).

The J gene is TRBJ1-2, the V gene TRBV18; the D gene is possibly TRBD1 (5 bases). The CDR3 runs to 14 residues. Germline loops: CDR1 KGHSH, CDR2 LQKENI. V was clipped by 4 bases and J by 2 bases, with 11 bases between them. The CDR3 protein is CASSQDGANYGYTF. CDR3 nucleotide sequence: TGTGCCAGCTCACAAGACGGGGCCAACTATGGCTACACCTTC.

Of note for this clonotype: A much larger clone lies one base from this, so it may be a read error. The chain has TRBV6-5 and TRBJ2-7, with TRBD2 identical over 9 bases. CDR3 length: 14 amino acids. Germline V gives CDR1 MNHEY, CDR2 SVGAGI. V lost 6 bases to trimming and J lost 3 bases; unmatched junction nucleotides: 6. The CDR3 coding sequence is TGTGCCAGCAGCCGACTAGCGGAAGTCTACGAGCAGTACTTC. It translates to CASSRLAEVYEQYF.